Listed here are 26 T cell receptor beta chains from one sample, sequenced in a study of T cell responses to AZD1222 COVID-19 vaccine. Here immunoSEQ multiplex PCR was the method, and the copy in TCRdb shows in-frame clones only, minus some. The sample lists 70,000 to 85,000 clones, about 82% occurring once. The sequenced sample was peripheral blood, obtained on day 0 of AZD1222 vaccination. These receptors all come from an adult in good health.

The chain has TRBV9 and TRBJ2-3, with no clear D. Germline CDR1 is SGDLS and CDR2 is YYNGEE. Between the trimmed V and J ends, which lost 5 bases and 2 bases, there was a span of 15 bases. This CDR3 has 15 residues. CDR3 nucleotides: TGTGCCAGCAGTGATGACTCCGCCCTCACAGATACGCAGTATTTT. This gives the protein CASSDDSALTDTQYF.

The CDR3 is CASSQEDRGRYEQYF. The CDR3 DNA reads as TGTGCCAGCAGCCAAGAGGACAGGGGGCGCTACGAGCAGTACTTC. The V call is TRBV4-2, the J call TRBJ2-7; 11 positions agree with TRBD1. The CDR3 loop spans 15 amino acids. V gave up 0 bases and J gave up 3 bases; unmatched junction bases: 1. Looked up from germline, CDR1 is LGHNA and CDR2 is YNFKEQ.

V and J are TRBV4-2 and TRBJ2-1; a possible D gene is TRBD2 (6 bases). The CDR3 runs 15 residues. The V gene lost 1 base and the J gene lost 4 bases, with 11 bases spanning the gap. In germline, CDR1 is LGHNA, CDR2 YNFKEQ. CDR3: CASSQGDFTYNEQFF. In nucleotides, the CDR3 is TGTGCCAGCAGCCAAGGGGACTTCACTTACAATGAGCAGTTCTTC.

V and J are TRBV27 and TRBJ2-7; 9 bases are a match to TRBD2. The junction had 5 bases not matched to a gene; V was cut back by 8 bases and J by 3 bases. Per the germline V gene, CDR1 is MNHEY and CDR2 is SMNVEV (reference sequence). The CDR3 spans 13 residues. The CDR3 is CASSGSGGYEQYF. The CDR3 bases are TGTGCCAGCTCTGGTAGCGGGGGCTACGAGCAGTACTTC.

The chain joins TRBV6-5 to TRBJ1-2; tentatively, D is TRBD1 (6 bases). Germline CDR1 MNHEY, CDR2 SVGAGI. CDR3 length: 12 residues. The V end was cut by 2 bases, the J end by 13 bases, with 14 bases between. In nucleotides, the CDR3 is TGTGCCAGCAGTTACGTTGGACAGCCTAGCACCTTC. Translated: CASSYVGQPSTF.

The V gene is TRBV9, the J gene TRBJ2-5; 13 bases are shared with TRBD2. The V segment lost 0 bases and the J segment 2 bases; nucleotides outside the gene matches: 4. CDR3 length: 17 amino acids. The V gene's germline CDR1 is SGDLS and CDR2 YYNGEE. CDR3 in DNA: TGTGCCAGCAGCGTAGCTCTGACTAGCGGGGGGCAAGAGACCCAGTACTTC. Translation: CASSVALTSGGQETQYF.

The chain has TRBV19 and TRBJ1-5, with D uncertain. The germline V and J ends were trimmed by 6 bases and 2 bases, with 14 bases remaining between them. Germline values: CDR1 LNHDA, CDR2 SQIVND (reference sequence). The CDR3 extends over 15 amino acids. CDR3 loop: CASREPGFGNQPQHF. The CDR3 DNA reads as TGTGCCAGTAGAGAGCCGGGGTTTGGCAATCAGCCCCAGCATTTT. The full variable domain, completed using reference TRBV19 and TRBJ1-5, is DGGITQSPKYLFRKEGQNVTLSCEQNLNHDAMYWYRQDPGQGLRLIYYSQIVNDFQKGDIAEGYSVSREKKESFPLTVTSAQKNPTAFYLCASREPGFGNQPQHFGDGTRLSIL.

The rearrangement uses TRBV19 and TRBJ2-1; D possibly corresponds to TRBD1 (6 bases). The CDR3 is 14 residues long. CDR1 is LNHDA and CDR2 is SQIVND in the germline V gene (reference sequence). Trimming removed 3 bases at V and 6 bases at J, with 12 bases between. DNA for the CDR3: TGTGCCAGTAGTATCCAGGGGAAAGCCAATGAGCAGTTCTTC. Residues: CASSIQGKANEQFF.

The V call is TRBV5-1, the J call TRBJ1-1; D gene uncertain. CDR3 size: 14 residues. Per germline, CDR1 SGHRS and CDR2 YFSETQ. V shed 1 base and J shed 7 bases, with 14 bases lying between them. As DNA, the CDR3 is TGCGCCAGCAGCTTGAGTCTTGGTGGTTATGAAGCTTTCTTT. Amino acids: CASSLSLGGYEAFF.

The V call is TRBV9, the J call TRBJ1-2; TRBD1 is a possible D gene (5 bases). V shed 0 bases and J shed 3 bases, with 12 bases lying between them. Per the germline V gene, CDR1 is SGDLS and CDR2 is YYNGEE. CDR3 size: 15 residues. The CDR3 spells CASSVGQRGDYGYTF. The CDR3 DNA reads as TGTGCCAGCAGCGTAGGCCAACGAGGGGACTATGGCTACACCTTC.

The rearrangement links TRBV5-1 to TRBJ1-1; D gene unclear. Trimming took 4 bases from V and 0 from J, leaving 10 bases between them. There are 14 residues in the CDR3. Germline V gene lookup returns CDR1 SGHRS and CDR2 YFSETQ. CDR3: CASSLDTMNTEAFF. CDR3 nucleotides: TGCGCCAGCAGCCTCGACACGATGAACACTGAAGCTTTCTTT.

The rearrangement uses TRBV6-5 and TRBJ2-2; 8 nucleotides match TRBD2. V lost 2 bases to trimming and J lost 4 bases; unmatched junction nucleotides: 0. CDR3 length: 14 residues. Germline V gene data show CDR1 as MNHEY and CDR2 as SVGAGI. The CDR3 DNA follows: TGTGCCAGCAGTTACGGGACTAGCACCGGGGAGCTGTTTTTT. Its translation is CASSYGTSTGELFF.

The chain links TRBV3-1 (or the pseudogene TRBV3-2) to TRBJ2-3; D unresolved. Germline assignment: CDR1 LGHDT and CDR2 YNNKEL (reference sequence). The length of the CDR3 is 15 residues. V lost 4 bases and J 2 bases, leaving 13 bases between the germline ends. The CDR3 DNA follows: TGTGCCAGCAGCCCGCAGCTTGGGGTCACAGATACGCAGTATTTT. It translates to CASSPQLGVTDTQYF.

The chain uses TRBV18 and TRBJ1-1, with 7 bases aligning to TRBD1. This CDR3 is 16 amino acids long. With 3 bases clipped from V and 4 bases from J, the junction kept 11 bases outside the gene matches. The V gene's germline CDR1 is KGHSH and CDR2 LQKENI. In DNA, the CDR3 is TGTGCCAGCTCACCGACAGCAGACAGGGTGGGCACTGAAGCTTTCTTT. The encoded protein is CASSPTADRVGTEAFF.

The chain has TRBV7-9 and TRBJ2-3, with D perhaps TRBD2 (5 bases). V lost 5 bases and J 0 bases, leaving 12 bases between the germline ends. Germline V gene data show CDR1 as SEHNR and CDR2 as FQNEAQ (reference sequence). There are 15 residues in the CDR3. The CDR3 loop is CASSKSGTSTDTQYF. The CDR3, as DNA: TGTGCCAGCAGCAAGAGCGGAACTAGCACAGATACGCAGTATTTT.

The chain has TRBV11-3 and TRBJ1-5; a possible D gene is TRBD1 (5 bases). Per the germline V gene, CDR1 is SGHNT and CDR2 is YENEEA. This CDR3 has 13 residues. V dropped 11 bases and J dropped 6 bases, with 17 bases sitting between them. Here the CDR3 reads CADSGGVAQPQHF. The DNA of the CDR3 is TGTGCCGACAGTGGAGGGGTTGCTCAGCCCCAGCATTTT. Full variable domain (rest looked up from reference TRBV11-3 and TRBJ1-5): EAGVVQSPRYKIIEKKQPVAFWCNPISGHNTLYWYLQNLGQGPELLIRYENEEAVDDSQLPKDRFSAERLKGVDSTLKIQPAELGDSAVYLCADSGGVAQPQHFGDGTRLSIL.

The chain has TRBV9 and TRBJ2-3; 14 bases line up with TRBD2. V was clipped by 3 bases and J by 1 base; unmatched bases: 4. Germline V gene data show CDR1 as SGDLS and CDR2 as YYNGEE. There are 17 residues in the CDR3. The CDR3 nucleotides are TGTGCCAGCAGCGCCCGACTAGCGGGAGGGGGCACAGATACGCAGTATTTT. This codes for CASSARLAGGGTDTQYF. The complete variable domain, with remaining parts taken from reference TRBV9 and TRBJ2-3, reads DSGVTQTPKHLITATGQRVTLRCSPRSGDLSVYWYQQSLDQGLQFLIQYYNGEERAKGNILERFSAQQFPDLHSELNLSSLELGDSALYFCASSARLAGGGTDTQYFGPGTRLTVL.

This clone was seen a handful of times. CDR3 region: CASSGTGTTGELFF. Written as DNA, the CDR3 is TGCGCCAGCAGCGGAACAGGGACCACCGGGGAGCTGTTTTTT. The chain joins TRBV5-1 to TRBJ2-2; tentatively, D is TRBD1 (6 bases). The V end was cut by 4 bases, the J end by 4 bases, with 11 bases between. The CDR3 loop spans 14 amino acids. CDR1 and CDR2 (germline): SGHRS, YFSETQ.

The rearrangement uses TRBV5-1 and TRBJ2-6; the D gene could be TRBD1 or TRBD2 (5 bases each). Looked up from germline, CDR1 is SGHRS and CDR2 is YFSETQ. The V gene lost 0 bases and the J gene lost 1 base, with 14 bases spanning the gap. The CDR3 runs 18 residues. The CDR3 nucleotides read TGCGCCAGCAGCTTGGCCGTCCGGGGCGGGTCTGGGGCCAACGTCCTGACTTTC. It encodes CASSLAVRGGSGANVLTF.

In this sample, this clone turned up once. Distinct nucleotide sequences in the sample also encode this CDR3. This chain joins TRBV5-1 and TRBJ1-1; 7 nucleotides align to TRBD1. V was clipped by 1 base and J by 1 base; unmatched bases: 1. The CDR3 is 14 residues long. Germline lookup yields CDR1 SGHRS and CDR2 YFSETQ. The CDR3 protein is CASSLYRGNTEAFF. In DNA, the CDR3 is TGCGCCAGCAGCTTGTACAGGGGGAACACTGAAGCTTTCTTT.

The CDR3 sequence: CASSLTGNKNIQYF. CDR3 sequence (DNA): TGTGCCAGCAGCTTGACAGGGAACAAAAACATTCAGTACTTC. This rearrangement joins TRBV7-2 to TRBJ2-4; 7 nucleotides agree with TRBD1. The V gene's germline CDR1 is SGHTA and CDR2 FQGNSA. The CDR3 is made up of 14 amino acids. V gave up 3 bases and J gave up 3 bases; unmatched junction bases: 2.

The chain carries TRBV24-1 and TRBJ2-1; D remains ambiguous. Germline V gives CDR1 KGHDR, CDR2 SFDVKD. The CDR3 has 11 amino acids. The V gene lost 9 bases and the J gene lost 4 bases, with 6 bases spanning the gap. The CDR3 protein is CATERYNEQFF. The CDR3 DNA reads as TGTGCCACCGAACGGTACAATGAGCAGTTCTTC.

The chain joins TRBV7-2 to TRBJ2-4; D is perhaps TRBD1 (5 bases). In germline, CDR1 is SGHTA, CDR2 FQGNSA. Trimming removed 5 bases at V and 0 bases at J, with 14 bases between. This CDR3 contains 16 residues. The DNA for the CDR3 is TGTGCCAGCAGCCACTCAGGGCCTCTAGCCAAAAACATTCAGTACTTC. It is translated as CASSHSGPLAKNIQYF.

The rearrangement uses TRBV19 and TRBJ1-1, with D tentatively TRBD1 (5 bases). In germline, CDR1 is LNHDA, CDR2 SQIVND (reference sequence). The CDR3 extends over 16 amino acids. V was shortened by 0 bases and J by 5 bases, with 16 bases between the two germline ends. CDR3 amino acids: CASSIDGRGKGTEAFF. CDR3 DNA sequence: TGTGCCAGTAGTATAGATGGGCGGGGGAAGGGGACTGAAGCTTTCTTT. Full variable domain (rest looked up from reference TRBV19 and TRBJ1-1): DGGITQSPKYLFRKEGQNVTLSCEQNLNHDAMYWYRQDPGQGLRLIYYSQIVNDFQKGDIAEGYSVSREKKESFPLTVTSAQKNPTAFYLCASSIDGRGKGTEAFFGQGTRLTVV.

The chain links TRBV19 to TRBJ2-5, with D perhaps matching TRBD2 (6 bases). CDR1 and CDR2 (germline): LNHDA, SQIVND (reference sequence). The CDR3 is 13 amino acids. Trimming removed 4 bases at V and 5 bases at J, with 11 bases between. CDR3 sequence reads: CASSTGTSETQYF. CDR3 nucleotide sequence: TGTGCCAGTAGTACCGGGACTTCCGAGACCCAGTACTTC. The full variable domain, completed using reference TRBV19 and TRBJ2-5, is DGGITQSPKYLFRKEGQNVTLSCEQNLNHDAMYWYRQDPGQGLRLIYYSQIVNDFQKGDIAEGYSVSREKKESFPLTVTSAQKNPTAFYLCASSTGTSETQYFGPGTRLLVL.

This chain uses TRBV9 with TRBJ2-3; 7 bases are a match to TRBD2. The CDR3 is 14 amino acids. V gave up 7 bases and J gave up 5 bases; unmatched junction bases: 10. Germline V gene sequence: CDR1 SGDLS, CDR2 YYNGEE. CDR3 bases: TGTGCCAGCGGGAAGACTAGCCGGGGAGATACGCAGTATTTT. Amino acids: CASGKTSRGDTQYF.